A single sample gave rise to the 20 T cell receptor beta chains below, sequenced in a study of blood T cell repertoires in COVID-19. This table comes from immunoSEQ multiplex PCR, and its TCRdb copy is limited to in-frame clones, with some not included. This sample has tens of thousands of clones, with around 84% found just once. The sequenced sample consisted of peripheral blood. These receptors were obtained from a man aged 50 to 60 with acute or convalescent COVID-19.

The gene calls are TRBV6-5 and TRBJ1-1; D is possibly TRBD1 (5 bases). The CDR3 sequence is 13 residues long. Trimming left V 4 bases short and J 4 bases short, with 10 bases between. CDR1 is MNHEY, CDR2 SVGAGI, per germline. The CDR3 here is CASSSQVSTEAFF. The CDR3 DNA is TGTGCCAGCAGTTCACAGGTGAGCACTGAAGCTTTCTTT.

This clone was found a few times. A junction boundary mismatches the germline segment, possibly from a read error. V is TRBV4-1 and J is TRBJ2-7, with 10 bases identical to TRBD1. From germline, CDR1 is MGHRA and CDR2 YSYEKL. The CDR3 is 15 amino acids. This CDR3 is CASSHSRDRGFPRSF. As DNA, the CDR3 is TGCGCCAGCAGCCACTCCCGGGACAGGGGCTTCCCACGGTCCTTC.

CDR3 coding DNA: TGTGCCAGCAGTCCACGACAGGGTCCTAATGAAAAACTGTTTTTT. This codes for CASSPRQGPNEKLFF. The J gene is TRBJ1-4, the V gene TRBV27; 7 nucleotides line up with TRBD1. The CDR3 contains 15 residues. The V segment lost 5 bases and the J segment 3 bases; nucleotides outside the gene matches: 6. Germline V lookup: CDR1 MNHEY, CDR2 SMNVEV (reference sequence).

The chain combines TRBV10-3 with TRBJ1-6; 7 bases match TRBD1. The CDR3 has 17 amino acids. The trim removed 4 bases at V and 7 bases at J, leaving 13 bases unmatched. Germline CDR1 reads ENHRY; CDR2 reads SYGVKD. The CDR3 spells CAISASLGGSYNSPLHF. The DNA of the CDR3 is TGTGCCATCAGTGCTAGTTTAGGGGGCTCGTACAATTCACCCCTCCACTTT.

The chain uses TRBV6-5 and TRBJ2-7, with D possibly being TRBD2 (6 bases). The CDR3 sequence is 14 residues long. V was clipped by 5 bases and J by 4 bases, with 15 bases between them. Germline loops: CDR1 MNHEY, CDR2 SVGAGI. The CDR3 here is CASSLGPGRYEQYF. The CDR3 DNA follows: TGTGCCAGCAGTCTCGGACCAGGGAGGTACGAGCAGTACTTC.

The chain employs TRBV5-4 and TRBJ2-5; 8 nucleotides match TRBD2. The CDR3 consists of 16 residues. J gave up 2 bases and V 3 bases, and 9 bases lay outside the gene matches. The germline gives CDR1 SGHNT, CDR2 YYREEE (reference sequence). The CDR3 reads CASSSGGATGQETQYF. The CDR3 bases are TGTGCCAGCAGCTCGGGGGGGGCGACAGGACAAGAGACCCAGTACTTC.

Only a few counts were recorded for this clone. The chain has TRBV7-6 and TRBJ1-3; TRBD1 is a possible D gene (6 bases). V lost 4 bases to trimming and J lost 0 bases, with 19 bases between them. Germline values: CDR1 SGHVS, CDR2 FNYEAQ. The CDR3 loop spans 18 amino acids. This chain's CDR3 is CASSSLQGFEVSGNTIYF. The CDR3 nucleotides are TGTGCCAGCAGCTCGCTACAGGGTTTTGAAGTCTCTGGAAACACCATATATTTT.

This clone was seen just once. V is TRBV10-1 and J is TRBJ2-5, with a possible D match to TRBD1 (6 bases). Germline V CDR1 and CDR2: WNHNN, SYGVQD (reference sequence). V lost 0 bases to trimming and J lost 7 bases, with 12 bases between them. The CDR3 sequence is 14 residues long. The DNA of the CDR3 is TGCGCCAGCAGTGAGTCTAAGGGGGTCGGGACCCAGTACTTC. Its translation is CASSESKGVGTQYF.

The V and J genes are TRBV7-2 and TRBJ2-3; no definite D call. Deletions cut 2 bases from V and 2 bases from J, with 11 bases between. Germline-derived CDR1 and CDR2 are SGHTA and FQGNSA. The CDR3 spans 15 residues. The CDR3 bases are TGTGCCAGCAGCTTAATACCAGCGCCCACAGATACGCAGTATTTT. This gives the protein CASSLIPAPTDTQYF. The full variable domain, rest sourced from reference TRBV7-2 and TRBJ2-3, is GAGVSQSPSNKVTEKGKDVELRCDPISGHTALYWYRQSLGQGLEFLIYFQGNSAPDKSGLPSDRFSAERTGGSVSTLTIQRTQQEDSAVYLCASSLIPAPTDTQYFGPGTRLTVL.

This chain joins TRBV19 and TRBJ2-3, with D perhaps matching TRBD2 (6 bases). The CDR3 has 13 residues. Germline CDR1 reads LNHDA; CDR2 reads SQIVND (reference sequence). Trimming shortened V by 10 bases and J by 2 bases, and 13 bases separated the two germline ends. For the CDR3, the DNA is TGTGCCACCAATAGCGGCGACACAGATACGCAGTATTTT. This codes for CATNSGDTDTQYF.

The V gene is TRBV10-3, the J gene TRBJ1-1; possible D gene TRBD1, 5 bases. In germline, CDR1 is ENHRY, CDR2 SYGVKD. This CDR3 is built from 14 residues. V lost 10 bases and J 4 bases, leaving 19 bases between the germline ends. The CDR3, as DNA: TGTGCCACCCAGACAGTGTCGGGGGGCACTGAAGCTTTCTTT. Protein: CATQTVSGGTEAFF.

The CDR3 nucleotides read TGTGCCAGCAGCTTAGGATACAGGCACAATGAGCAGTTCTTC. Its protein is CASSLGYRHNEQFF. The gene calls are TRBV11-3 and TRBJ2-1; possible D gene TRBD1, 5 bases. Per the germline V gene, CDR1 is SGHNT and CDR2 is YENEEA. This CDR3 region has 14 residues. V dropped 1 base and J dropped 5 bases, with 9 bases sitting between them. Full variable domain (outside the CDR3, taken from reference TRBV11-3 and TRBJ2-1): EAGVVQSPRYKIIEKKQPVAFWCNPISGHNTLYWYLQNLGQGPELLIRYENEEAVDDSQLPKDRFSAERLKGVDSTLKIQPAELGDSAVYLCASSLGYRHNEQFFGPGTRLTVL.

This sequence joins TRBV6-2 or TRBV6-3 and TRBJ1-3; 8 nucleotides line up with TRBD1. V shed 5 bases, J shed 0 bases, and the junction held 18 bases outside the gene matches. CDR1 is MNHEY and CDR2 is SVGEGT in the germline V gene. The CDR3 is made up of 20 amino acids. The CDR3 DNA is TGTGCCAGCAGTACCCGACAGGGGAAACGTTCGGGTCCCTCTGGAAACACCATATATTTT. This sequence encodes CASSTRQGKRSGPSGNTIYF.

V is TRBV30 and J is TRBJ1-4; 8 bases align to TRBD1. The CDR3 has 14 amino acids. V was pared by 3 bases and J by 5 bases, with 5 bases of the junction left unmatched. Germline CDR1 and CDR2: GTSNPN and SVGIG (reference sequence). CDR3 sequence (DNA): TGTGCCTGGAGGCCGGCAGGGGGCAATGAAAAACTGTTTTTT. It encodes CAWRPAGGNEKLFF. Together with reference TRBV30 and TRBJ1-4, the CDR3 gives the full variable domain: SQTIHQWPATLVQPVGSPLSLECTVEGTSNPNLYWYRQAAGRGLQLLFYSVGIGQISSEVPQNLSASRPQDRQFILSSKKLLLSDSGFYLCAWRPAGGNEKLFFGSGTQLSVL.

V usage is TRBV7-9 and J usage is TRBJ2-2, with D perhaps matching TRBD1 (6 bases). The V end lost 3 bases, the J end lost 7 bases, and 15 bases lay between the germline ends. CDR3 length equals 15 residues. In germline, CDR1 is SEHNR, CDR2 FQNEAQ (reference sequence). The CDR3 sequence: CASSFGQYIGGELFF. In nucleotides, the CDR3 is TGTGCCAGCAGCTTTGGACAGTACATAGGCGGGGAGCTGTTTTTT.

CDR3 in DNA: TGTGCCACCAGCAGAGGAAATAGCGGGAGGGTGGTTGACGAGCAGTACTTC. As protein: CATSRGNSGRVVDEQYF. The chain couples TRBV15 to TRBJ2-7; 11 positions match TRBD2. After removal of 1 base from V and 5 bases from J, the junction contained 10 bases not matched to a gene. The CDR3 runs to 17 residues. The germline gives CDR1 LNHNV, CDR2 YYDKDF (reference sequence). Filled out from reference TRBV15 and TRBJ2-7, the complete variable domain reads DAMVIQNPRYQVTQFGKPVTLSCSQTLNHNVMYWYQQKSSQAPKLLFHYYDKDFNNEADTPDNFQSRRPNTSFCFLDIRSPGLGDTAMYLCATSRGNSGRVVDEQYFGPGTRLTVT.

The rearrangement joins TRBV28 to TRBJ1-6, with 8 bases aligning to TRBD1. The CDR3 is 14 amino acids. The J segment lost 10 bases and the V segment lost 3 bases, leaving 5 bases of the junction unmatched. CDR1 and CDR2 (germline): MDHEN, SYDVKM. DNA for the CDR3: TGTGCCAGCAGTTTCCAGGGGGCCGGGTCACCCCTCCACTTT. Translated: CASSFQGAGSPLHF.

V gene TRBV6-2 or TRBV6-3 combines with J gene TRBJ1-1; 8 bases line up with TRBD1. Per the germline V gene, CDR1 is MNHEY and CDR2 is SVGEGT. CDR3 length equals 14 residues. V was clipped by 5 bases and J by 1 base; unmatched bases: 3. CDR3 sequence (DNA): TGTGCCAGCAGTAGGACAGGGACGAACACTGAAGCTTTCTTT. The encoded protein is CASSRTGTNTEAFF.

A few counts support this clone. The chain is built from TRBV27 and TRBJ2-2; 8 nucleotides align to TRBD2. In germline, CDR1 is MNHEY, CDR2 SMNVEV (reference sequence). Trimming took 7 bases from V and 4 from J; bases not matched to a gene: 8. There are 15 residues in the CDR3. The CDR3 region has the DNA TGTGCCAGCAAAACCGGGGGGGCGAGCACCGGGGAGCTGTTTTTT. This codes for CASKTGGASTGELFF.

This clone has only one observation. The chain uses TRBV6-5 and TRBJ2-5, with TRBD2 identical over 7 bases. Germline values: CDR1 MNHEY, CDR2 SVGAGI. Trimming cost V 0 bases and J 3 bases; bases outside gene matches: 7. The CDR3 contains 16 residues. The CDR3 region has the DNA TGTGCCAGCAGTTACTCGTCGCCAGCGGGGAAAGAGACCCAGTACTTC. This translates into CASSYSSPAGKETQYF.